The clone carrying this TCR beta chain occurred once. This sample stems from a study of blood T cell repertoires in COVID-19. CDR1 and CDR2 from the germline V gene are LGHDT and YNNKEL (reference sequence). This CDR3 spans 14 amino acids. J was trimmed by 2 bases and V by 6 bases; bases with no gene match: 6. Authors' methods: Reference gene primers were amplified, and this amplification served to estimate nucleated cell counts. Sequenced by immunoSEQ multiplex PCR; TCRdb stores in-frame clones only, minus some. Clone size and V and J calls were adopted from that table, with D and trimming inferred from the DNA. The profile shows 200,000 to 250,000 clones, roughly nine tenths of them singletons.

The specimen was PBMCs or T cells enriched from blood (not recorded which). The chain employs TRBV3-1 (or the pseudogene TRBV3-2) and TRBJ2-5; 7 positions agree with TRBD2. This clonotype was sampled from a woman aged 18-29 years in a cohort exposed to, infected with or recovered from COVID-19 (not recorded which). The CDR3 here is CASSPAGLQETQYF. CDR3 coding DNA: TGTGCCAGCAGTCCAGCGGGGCTACAAGAGACCCAGTACTTC.